Presented here are 14 T cell receptor beta chains from one specimen sequenced in a study of identifying expanded T cells in peripheral blood. TCRdb's copy holds only in-frame clones and misses some; the assay was immunoSEQ multiplex PCR. The sample lists 100,000 to 150,000 clones; around nine tenths were seen once. Source material: blood. The receptors stem from a person aged 18 to 75 in good health.

The gene calls are TRBV9 and TRBJ1-1, with a tentative D call TRBD1 (5 bases). The CDR3 runs 13 residues. The germline gives CDR1 SGDLS, CDR2 YYNGEE. Deletions cut 4 bases from V and 3 bases from J, with 10 bases between. The CDR3 region has the DNA TGTGCCAGCAGCACGCAGGGCGACACTGAAGCTTTCTTT. This sequence encodes CASSTQGDTEAFF. Variable domain in full (rest from reference TRBV9 and TRBJ1-1): DSGVTQTPKHLITATGQRVTLRCSPRSGDLSVYWYQQSLDQGLQFLIQYYNGEERAKGNILERFSAQQFPDLHSELNLSSLELGDSALYFCASSTQGDTEAFFGQGTRLTVV.

This clone occurred a few times. The rearrangement joins TRBV19 to TRBJ1-5, with 8 bases matching TRBD1. CDR1 is LNHDA, CDR2 SQIVND, per germline (reference sequence). The V gene end was trimmed by 5 bases and the J gene end by 6 bases; junction bases not matched to a gene: 9. CDR3 length equals 15 residues. As DNA, the CDR3 is TGTGCCAGTAGTTTGCTGGACAGGGATCGTCAGCCCCAGCATTTT. This translates into CASSLLDRDRQPQHF.

V and J are TRBV5-7 and TRBJ1-5, with 9 bases lining up with TRBD1. TRBV5-7 is given ORF status, its function remaining uncertain. V lost 4 bases, J lost 7 bases, and 9 bases stayed unmatched. This CDR3 has 15 residues. The CDR3: CASSARQGVGQPQHF. The CDR3 coding sequence is TGTGCCAGCAGCGCGCGACAGGGGGTTGGGCAGCCCCAGCATTTT.

The chain joins TRBV10-3 to TRBJ1-1; D remains unclear. This CDR3 spans 12 amino acids. Germline V gene lookup returns CDR1 ENHRY and CDR2 SYGVKD. Trimming shortened V by 9 bases and J by 2 bases, and 10 bases separated the two germline ends. This CDR3 reads CAIGDRNTEAFF. The CDR3 DNA follows: TGTGCCATTGGGGATAGAAACACTGAAGCTTTCTTT.

The chain employs TRBV6-5 and TRBJ1-2; 7 bases are shared with TRBD1. Germline V CDR1 and CDR2: MNHEY, SVGAGI. The CDR3 sequence is 14 residues long. With V trimmed by 0 bases and J by 5 bases, 3 bases remained unmatched. The CDR3 DNA reads as TGTGCCAGCAGTTACTCGGGGACAGTTTATGGCTACACCTTC. Its protein product is CASSYSGTVYGYTF.

This chain connects TRBV7-2 to TRBJ2-5, with 10 bases aligning to TRBD2. Germline trimming cut 5 bases from V and 0 bases from J; bases unmatched to any gene: 12. CDR1 SGHTA and CDR2 FQGNSA come from the germline V gene. The CDR3 is made up of 18 amino acids. This chain's CDR3 is CASSRPASSGGDQETQYF. In DNA form, the CDR3 reads TGTGCCAGCAGCCGCCCGGCCTCTAGCGGGGGAGACCAAGAGACCCAGTACTTC.

The chain links TRBV28 to TRBJ2-5, with a tentative D call TRBD1 (6 bases). Germline CDR1 MDHEN, CDR2 SYDVKM. This CDR3 has 13 residues. The V end was cut by 6 bases, the J end by 5 bases, with 13 bases between. The DNA for the CDR3 is TGTGCCAGCAGGGATCAGGGGCGGGAGACCCAGTACTTC. Its translation is CASRDQGRETQYF.

The chain couples TRBV9 to TRBJ2-3; D gene ambiguous. In germline, CDR1 is SGDLS, CDR2 YYNGEE. With 0 bases removed from V and 5 bases from J, the gap between germline ends came to 10 bases. This CDR3 has 14 residues. CDR3 amino acids: CASSVGPQRDTQYF. The CDR3 nucleotides read TGTGCCAGCAGCGTAGGACCGCAAAGAGATACGCAGTATTTT.

V and J are TRBV4-1 and TRBJ1-1; 8 positions match TRBD1. This CDR3 comprises 15 residues. Germline V gene sequence: CDR1 MGHRA, CDR2 YSYEKL. The junction had 8 bases not matched to a gene; V was cut back by 4 bases and J by 4 bases. As DNA, the CDR3 is TGCGCCAGCAGCCTCGGAACGGACAGGGCCACTGAAGCTTTCTTT. This sequence encodes CASSLGTDRATEAFF.

V is TRBV6-6 and J is TRBJ1-6; D is ambiguous. The V gene's germline CDR1 is MNHNY and CDR2 SVGAGI (reference sequence). The CDR3 loop spans 13 amino acids. The V gene lost 8 bases and the J gene lost 9 bases, with 14 bases spanning the gap. The CDR3: CASCTGTTSPLHF. The CDR3 DNA reads as TGTGCCAGCTGTACCGGAACCACTTCACCCCTCCACTTT.

The chain uses TRBV10-3 and TRBJ2-7, with 15 bases matching TRBD2. With 4 bases clipped from V and 2 bases from J, the junction kept 9 bases outside the gene matches. Germline CDR1 reads ENHRY; CDR2 reads SYGVKD. This CDR3 has 18 amino acids. This CDR3 reads CAISGGLAGGSDTYEQYF. The CDR3 DNA follows: TGTGCCATCAGTGGGGGACTAGCGGGGGGTTCTGATACCTACGAGCAGTACTTC.

The chain couples TRBV18 to TRBJ2-5, with unresolved D. Trimming shortened V by 0 bases and J by 3 bases, and 5 bases separated the two germline ends. The CDR3 is made up of 13 amino acids. Per germline, CDR1 KGHSH and CDR2 LQKENI. As DNA, the CDR3 is TGTGCCAGCTCACCACCGGTGGAAGAGACCCAGTACTTC. Its translation is CASSPPVEETQYF.

The V call is TRBV10-2, the J call TRBJ1-4; D not resolved. V lost 6 bases, J lost 4 bases, and 12 bases lay in between. The germline gives CDR1 WSHSY, CDR2 SAAADI. CDR3 length: 14 residues. The CDR3 region is CASSFGGYNEKLFF. The CDR3 DNA reads TGCGCCAGCAGCTTCGGCGGGTATAATGAAAAACTGTTTTTT.

J is TRBJ1-5 and V is TRBV28; D perhaps matches TRBD1 (5 bases). Per the germline V gene, CDR1 is MDHEN and CDR2 is SYDVKM. CDR3 length: 13 residues. The germline V and J ends were trimmed by 5 bases and 5 bases, with 10 bases remaining between them. The CDR3: CASSDPGYQPQHF. CDR3 bases: TGTGCCAGCAGTGACCCAGGGTATCAGCCCCAGCATTTT.